This TCR beta chain derives from a study of Ad26.COV2.S vaccination and SARS-CoV-2 variants. TCRdb keeps only in-frame clones here, not all; method: immunoSEQ multiplex PCR. The data contain roughly 680,000 clones, 80% to 90% of them singletons. CDR3 length equals 14 residues. The germline V gene has CDR1 SGHAT and CDR2 FQNNGV. Trimming took 1 base from V and 2 from J, leaving 8 bases between them. As regards this clone: Other DNA variants within this sample encode the same CDR3.

The treatment is: 15 to 20 received Ad26.COV2.S at low or high dose, single or two shots; five or six received placebo; per-sample allocation not given. Day 63 following the first vaccine or placebo injection was when the samples were taken. Aged 18-55 years, donor was enrolled in Boston at some point between 2019 and 2021. The chain recombines TRBV11-2 with TRBJ1-2, with D unclear. This material consisted of peripheral blood, taken in a trial of Ad26.COV2.S vaccine versus placebo. The TCR was taken from a person between 18 and 65 years old who received the Ad26.COV2.S COVID-19 vaccine or a placebo. DNA of the CDR3: TGTGCCAGCAGCTTAGCTCCGGGGAACTATGGCTACACCTTC. It encodes CASSLAPGNYGYTF.